These 6 T cell receptor beta chains were all obtained from the same sample, sequenced in a study of blood T cell repertoires in COVID-19 (TCRdb year 2020). To prepare the library, the immunoSEQ multiplex PCR assay was applied. Here the immuneACCESS table is served through TCRdb, limited to in-frame sequences with V and J called. Missing clones are a known gap in these copies; in checked studies unresolved V genes cover under half, and the rest lacks a known reason. The sample table contains about 400,000 clones; only one count was recorded for more than 75% of them. Together, the top ten hold 0.95% to 1% of the sample. Sequencing was performed on PBMCs or T cells enriched from blood (not recorded which). The source is a woman aged 25 to 45 with acute COVID-19.

This chain connects TRBV7-2 to TRBJ1-2; D unclear. The germline gives CDR1 SGHTA, CDR2 FQGNSA. The CDR3 runs 12 residues. The germline V and J ends were trimmed by 0 bases and 5 bases, with 4 bases remaining between them. CDR3 coding DNA: TGTGCCAGCAGCTTAGCGTCTTATGGCTACACCTTC. Protein product: CASSLASYGYTF.

Notes on this clone: This sample also contains other DNA sequences that code for the same CDR3. V gene TRBV19 combines with J gene TRBJ1-5; 7 nucleotides align to TRBD1. There are 13 residues in the CDR3. The germline gives CDR1 LNHDA, CDR2 SQIVND (reference sequence). V lost 8 bases to trimming and J lost 5 bases; unmatched junction nucleotides: 6. The CDR3 DNA follows: TGTGCCAGTTCCCGGGACAGCTATCAGCCCCAGCATTTT. It yields the protein CASSRDSYQPQHF.

The chain uses TRBV2 and TRBJ1-5; no clear D. The germline V gene encodes CDR1 SNHLY and CDR2 FYNNEI. The CDR3 extends over 17 amino acids. Between the trimmed V and J ends, which lost 2 bases and 0 bases, there was a span of 14 bases. CDR3 in DNA: TGTGCCAGCAGTGAAATCCTCCGCGTTTATAGCAATCAGCCCCAGCATTTT. Translated: CASSEILRVYSNQPQHF.

The V call is TRBV19, the J call TRBJ1-3, with TRBD1 matching over 9 bases. With V trimmed by 5 bases and J by 8 bases, 7 bases remained unmatched. The CDR3 totals 14 residues. CDR1 is LNHDA, CDR2 SQIVND, per germline (reference sequence). The CDR3 nucleotides read TGTGCCAGTAGTCTAAGGACAGGGGCGGACACCATATATTTT. It yields the protein CASSLRTGADTIYF.

This clone was observed a single time. The chain is built from TRBV7-8 and TRBJ2-5; possibly TRBD1 for D (5 bases). CDR1 and CDR2 (germline): SGHVS, FQNEAQ. CDR3 length equals 15 residues. Trimming cost V 5 bases and J 9 bases, with 22 bases left between them. DNA for the CDR3: TGTGCCAGCAGCCCCTATGGCAGGGAAGTCTCGGCCCAGTACTTC. It yields the protein CASSPYGREVSAQYF.

The chain joins TRBV7-9 to TRBJ1-1; D remains ambiguous. Germline values: CDR1 SEHNR, CDR2 FQNEAQ (reference sequence). CDR3 length equals 14 residues. Trimming removed 5 bases at V and 4 bases at J, with 14 bases between. The CDR3 DNA reads TGTGCCAGCAGCCATGCCGGGAGAACCACTGAAGCTTTCTTT. This codes for CASSHAGRTTEAFF.